This TCR beta chain was captured by sequencing in a study of blood T cell repertoires in COVID-19. About the study: Samples taken during acute and convalescent COVID-19 were collected in the United States, Italy and Spain. The analysed material was cDNA or gDNA that came from T cells, B-cell-depleted T cells, or PBMCs.

This clone was counted once. Assay: immunoSEQ multiplex PCR; the TCRdb copy retains only in-frame clones and omits some. This sample has some 490,000 clones, with 75% to 90% found just once. The CDR3 contains 15 residues. Germline V lookup: CDR1 SGHRS, CDR2 YFSETQ. Unmatched junction bases numbered 5, after V lost 0 bases and J lost 6 bases. Individuals aged about 18 to 100 years were recruited from 24 US areas. Before being deemed recovered, Cohort 3 donors had two negative PCRs, clearance, or symptom resolution. The specimen was PBMCs or T cells enriched from blood (not recorded which). V usage is TRBV5-1 and J usage is TRBJ2-2, with TRBD1 matching 7 bases. This sequence originates from a woman aged 60 to 75 who had recovered from COVID-19. The CDR3 sequence is CASSLEGARAGELFF. The CDR3 DNA follows: TGCGCCAGCAGCTTGGAGGGGGCGCGTGCCGGGGAGCTGTTTTTT.